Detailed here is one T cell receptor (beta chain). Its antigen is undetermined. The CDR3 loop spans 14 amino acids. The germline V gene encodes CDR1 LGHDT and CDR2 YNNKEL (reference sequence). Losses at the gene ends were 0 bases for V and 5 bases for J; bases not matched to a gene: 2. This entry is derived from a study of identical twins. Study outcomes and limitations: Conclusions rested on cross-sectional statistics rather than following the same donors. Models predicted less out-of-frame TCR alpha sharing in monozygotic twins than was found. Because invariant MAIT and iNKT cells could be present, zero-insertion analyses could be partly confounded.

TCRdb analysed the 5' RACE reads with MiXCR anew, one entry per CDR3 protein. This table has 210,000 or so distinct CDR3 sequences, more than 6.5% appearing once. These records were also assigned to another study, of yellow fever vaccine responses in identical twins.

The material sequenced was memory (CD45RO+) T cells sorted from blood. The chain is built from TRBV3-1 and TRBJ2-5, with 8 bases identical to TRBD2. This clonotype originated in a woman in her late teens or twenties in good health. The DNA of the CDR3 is TGTGCCAGCAGCCAAGATATAGCGGGGGAGACCCAGTACTTC. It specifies CASSQDIAGETQYF.